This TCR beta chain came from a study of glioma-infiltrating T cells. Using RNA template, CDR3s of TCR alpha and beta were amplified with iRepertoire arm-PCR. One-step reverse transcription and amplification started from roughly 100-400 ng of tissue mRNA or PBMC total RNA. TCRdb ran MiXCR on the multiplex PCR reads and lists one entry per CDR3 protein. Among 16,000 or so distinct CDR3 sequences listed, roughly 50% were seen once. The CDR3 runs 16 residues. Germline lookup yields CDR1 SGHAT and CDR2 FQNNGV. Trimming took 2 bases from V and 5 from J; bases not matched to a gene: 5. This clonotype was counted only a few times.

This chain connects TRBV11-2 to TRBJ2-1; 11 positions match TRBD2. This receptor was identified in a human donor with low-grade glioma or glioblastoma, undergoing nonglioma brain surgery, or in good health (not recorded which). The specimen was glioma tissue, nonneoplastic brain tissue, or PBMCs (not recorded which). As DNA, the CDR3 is TGTGCCAGCAGCTTATTTTCTAGCGGGAGGAACAATGAGCAGTTCTTC. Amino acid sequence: CASSLFSSGRNNEQFF.